Given below is one T cell receptor (beta chain) in context. Source study methods: Amplification with reference gene primers provided the estimates of nucleated cell counts. The repertoire was sequenced with immunoSEQ multiplex PCR; TCRdb's copy has only in-frame clones and lacks some. D and trimming come from the DNA, and the V and J calls and clone size come from that table. The sample records 150,000 to 250,000 clones, around 87% being singletons. The data derive from a study of blood T cell repertoires in COVID-19. The V gene's germline CDR1 is ENHRY and CDR2 SYGVKD. The CDR3 extends over 14 amino acids. V lost 3 bases and J lost 5; bases outside the gene matches: 5. Assignment of participants to cohorts was predicated upon participant-reported clinical history.

This sequence originates from a woman in her 30s who had recovered from COVID-19. Source material: PBMCs or T cells enriched from blood (not recorded which). The rearrangement links TRBV10-3 to TRBJ1-1; 8 bases fit TRBD1. For the CDR3, the DNA is TGTGCCATCAGTGACGGACAGGGACGGACTGAAGCTTTCTTT. This sequence encodes CAISDGQGRTEAFF.